These 8 T cell receptor beta chains share one sample of origin, sequenced in a study of blood T cell repertoires in COVID-19. The assay was immunoSEQ multiplex PCR, and TCRdb's table has in-frame clones only and misses some. The sample holds roughly 200,000 clones, about 81% seen once. The sample was peripheral blood. All receptors derive from a woman at least 80 years old with COVID-19, enrolled during active disease.

In DNA, the CDR3 is TGTGCCAGCAGCCCCCGACTAGCGACCCATCCAGATACGCAGTATTTT. As protein: CASSPRLATHPDTQYF. The chain employs TRBV7-2 and TRBJ2-3, with 8 bases fitting TRBD2. This CDR3 contains 16 residues. The junction had 11 bases not matched to a gene; V was cut back by 5 bases and J by 4 bases. Germline-derived CDR1 and CDR2 are SGHTA and FQGNSA.

This chain joins TRBV30 and TRBJ1-2; D is possibly TRBD1 (5 bases). V shed 7 bases and J shed 8 bases, with 23 bases lying between them. The CDR3 runs 14 residues. Germline CDR1 and CDR2: GTSNPN and SVGIG (reference sequence). Here the CDR3 reads CALLPSGSGGGYTF. The CDR3 nucleotides read TGTGCCTTACTTCCCTCAGGGTCGGGGGGAGGCTACACCTTC.

The chain links TRBV19 to TRBJ1-5; D may be TRBD1 (6 bases). Trimming removed 6 bases at V and 3 bases at J, with 12 bases between. This CDR3 region has 14 residues. Germline V lookup: CDR1 LNHDA, CDR2 SQIVND (reference sequence). The CDR3 sequence: CASRQGQLNQPQHF. CDR3 sequence (DNA): TGTGCCAGTAGACAAGGACAGCTCAATCAGCCCCAGCATTTT.

The rearrangement joins TRBV2 to TRBJ1-2, with 10 bases matching TRBD1. Germline V gives CDR1 SNHLY, CDR2 FYNNEI. The CDR3 totals 15 residues. J gave up 5 bases and V 5 bases, and 8 bases lay outside the gene matches. As DNA, the CDR3 is TGTGCCAGCAGTCCACGACAGGGGGCGATGTATGGCTACACCTTC. Its translation: CASSPRQGAMYGYTF. Together with reference TRBV2 and TRBJ1-2, the CDR3 gives the full variable domain: EPEVTQTPSHQVTQMGQEVILRCVPISNHLYFYWYRQILGQKVEFLVSFYNNEISEKSEIFDDQFSVERPDGSNFTLKIRSTKLEDSAMYFCASSPRQGAMYGYTFGSGTRLTVV.

This clone showed up just a few times. V usage is TRBV27 and J usage is TRBJ1-5; TRBD1 aligns across 7 bases. Germline CDR1 MNHEY, CDR2 SMNVEV (reference sequence). This CDR3 has 13 residues. V lost 3 bases and J lost 6; bases outside the gene matches: 2. CDR3: CASSFDRVQPQHF. The CDR3 DNA reads as TGTGCCAGCAGTTTCGACAGGGTTCAGCCCCAGCATTTT.

The rearrangement uses TRBV28 and TRBJ2-7; the match to TRBD2 covers 9 bases. Germline values: CDR1 MDHEN, CDR2 SYDVKM. V shed 5 bases and J 2 bases; nucleotides not matched to a gene: 4. The CDR3 is 14 amino acids. CDR3 in DNA: TGTGCCAGCAGTCCGGGACTAGCCGCCTACGAGCAGTACTTC. It encodes CASSPGLAAYEQYF.

V usage is TRBV30 and J usage is TRBJ2-2; D is perhaps TRBD2 (6 bases). Per germline, CDR1 GTSNPN and CDR2 SVGIG (reference sequence). This CDR3 has 14 residues. Trimming removed 0 bases at V and 9 bases at J, with 14 bases between. CDR3: CAWSVRLGLRELFF. The CDR3, as DNA: TGTGCCTGGAGTGTACGGCTGGGACTTAGGGAGCTGTTTTTT.

The chain employs TRBV13 and TRBJ1-1, with D possibly matching TRBD1 (5 bases). Germline CDR1 and CDR2: PRHDT and FYEKMQ (reference sequence). This CDR3 has 14 amino acids. Trimming took off 5 bases at V and 4 bases at J, with 14 bases between the two ends. This CDR3 reads CASSNQGGGTEAFF. CDR3 bases: TGTGCCAGCAGCAACCAGGGAGGAGGCACTGAAGCTTTCTTT. The variable domain in full, completed from reference TRBV13 and TRBJ1-1, reads AAGVIQSPRHLIKEKRETATLKCYPIPRHDTVYWYQQGPGQDPQFLISFYEKMQSDKGSIPDRFSAQQFSDYHSELNMSSLELGDSALYFCASSNQGGGTEAFFGQGTRLTVV.